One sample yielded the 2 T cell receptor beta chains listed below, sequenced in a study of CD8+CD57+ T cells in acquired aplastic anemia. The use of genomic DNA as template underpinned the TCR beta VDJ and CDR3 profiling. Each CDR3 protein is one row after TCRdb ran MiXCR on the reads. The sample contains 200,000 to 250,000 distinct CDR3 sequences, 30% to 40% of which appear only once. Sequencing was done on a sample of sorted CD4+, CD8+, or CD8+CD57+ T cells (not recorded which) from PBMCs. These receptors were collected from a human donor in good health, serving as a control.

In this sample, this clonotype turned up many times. CDR3 sequence: CATSDFAGGKNTGELFF. The CDR3 nucleotides read TGTGCCACCAGTGATTTTGCGGGAGGGAAGAACACCGGGGAGCTGTTTTTT. The rearrangement uses TRBV24-1 and TRBJ2-2; 9 positions match TRBD2. With 1 base clipped from V and 1 base from J, the junction kept 3 bases outside the gene matches. CDR1 and CDR2 (germline): KGHDR, SFDVKD. The CDR3 has 17 amino acids.

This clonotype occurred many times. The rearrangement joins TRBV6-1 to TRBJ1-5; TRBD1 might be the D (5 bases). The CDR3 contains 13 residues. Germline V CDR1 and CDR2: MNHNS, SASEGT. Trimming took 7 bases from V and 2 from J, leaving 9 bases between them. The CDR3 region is CASIRGRNQPQHF. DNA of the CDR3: TGTGCCAGCATAAGGGGACGCAATCAGCCCCAGCATTTT.